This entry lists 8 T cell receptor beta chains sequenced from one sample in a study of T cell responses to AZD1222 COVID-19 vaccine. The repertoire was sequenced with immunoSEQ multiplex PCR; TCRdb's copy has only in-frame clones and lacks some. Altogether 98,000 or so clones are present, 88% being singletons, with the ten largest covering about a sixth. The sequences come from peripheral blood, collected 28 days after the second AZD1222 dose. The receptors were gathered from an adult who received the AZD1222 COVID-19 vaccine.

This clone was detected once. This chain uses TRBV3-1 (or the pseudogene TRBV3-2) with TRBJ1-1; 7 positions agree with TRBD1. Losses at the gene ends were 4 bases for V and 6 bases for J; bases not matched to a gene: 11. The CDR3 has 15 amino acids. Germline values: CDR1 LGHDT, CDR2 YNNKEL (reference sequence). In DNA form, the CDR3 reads TGTGCCAGCAGCCCACGACAGGGCGGGGGCCCTGAAGCTTTCTTT. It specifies CASSPRQGGGPEAFF.

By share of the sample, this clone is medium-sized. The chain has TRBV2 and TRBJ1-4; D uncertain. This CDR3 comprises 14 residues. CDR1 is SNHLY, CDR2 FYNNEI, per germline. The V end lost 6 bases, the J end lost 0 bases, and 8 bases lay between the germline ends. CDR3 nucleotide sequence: TGTGCCAGCAGGAAAGAAGCAACTAATGAAAAACTGTTTTTT. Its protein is CASRKEATNEKLFF.

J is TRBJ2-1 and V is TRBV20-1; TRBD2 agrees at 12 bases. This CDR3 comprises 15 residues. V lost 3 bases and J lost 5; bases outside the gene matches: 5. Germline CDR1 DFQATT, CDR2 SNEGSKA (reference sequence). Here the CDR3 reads CSASEGLAGNNEQFF. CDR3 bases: TGCAGTGCTAGTGAAGGACTAGCGGGAAACAATGAGCAGTTCTTC.

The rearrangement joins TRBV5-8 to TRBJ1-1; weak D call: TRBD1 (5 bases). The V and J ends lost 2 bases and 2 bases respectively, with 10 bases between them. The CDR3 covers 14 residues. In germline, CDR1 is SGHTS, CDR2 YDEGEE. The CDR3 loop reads CASSFLTVNTEAFF. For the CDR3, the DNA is TGTGCCAGCAGCTTTCTGACAGTTAACACTGAAGCTTTCTTT.

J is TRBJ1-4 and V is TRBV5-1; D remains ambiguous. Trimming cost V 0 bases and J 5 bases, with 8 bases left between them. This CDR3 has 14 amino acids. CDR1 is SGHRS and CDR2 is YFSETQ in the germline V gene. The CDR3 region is CASSLAFGNEKLFF. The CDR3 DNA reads TGCGCCAGCAGCTTGGCCTTCGGGAATGAAAAACTGTTTTTT.

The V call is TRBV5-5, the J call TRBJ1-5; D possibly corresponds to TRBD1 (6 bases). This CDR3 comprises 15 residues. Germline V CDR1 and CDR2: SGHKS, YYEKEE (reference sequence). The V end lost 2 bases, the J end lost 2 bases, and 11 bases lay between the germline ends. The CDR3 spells CASSLSPGGNQPQHF. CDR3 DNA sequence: TGTGCCAGCAGCTTATCCCCAGGGGGCAATCAGCCCCAGCATTTT.

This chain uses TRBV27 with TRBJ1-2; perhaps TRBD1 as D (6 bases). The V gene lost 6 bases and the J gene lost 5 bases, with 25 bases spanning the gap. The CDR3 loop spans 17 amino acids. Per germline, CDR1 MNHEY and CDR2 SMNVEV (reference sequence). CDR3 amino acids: CASRPWGGGGIRYGYTF. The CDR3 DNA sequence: TGTGCCAGCAGGCCATGGGGCGGAGGGGGGATCAGGTATGGCTACACCTTC.

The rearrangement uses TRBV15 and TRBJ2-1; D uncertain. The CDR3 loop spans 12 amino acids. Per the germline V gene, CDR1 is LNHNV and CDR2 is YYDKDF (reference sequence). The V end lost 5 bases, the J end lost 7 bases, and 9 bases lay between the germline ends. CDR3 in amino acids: CATSGVWNEQFF. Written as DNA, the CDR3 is TGTGCCACCAGCGGGGTGTGGAATGAGCAGTTCTTC.